This T cell receptor (beta chain) was recorded in a study of T cell repertoires in cytomegalovirus infection. For the study at large: CMV infection plus the matching HLA type was flagged by public TCR beta signatures. Findings and limits, study-wide: Carriers of CMV and the relevant HLA type were discriminated by public TCR beta frequency.

This clonotype was picked up a small number of times. What it binds is not known. CDR1 and CDR2 (germline): KGHDR, SFDVKD. V dropped 6 bases and J dropped 7 bases, with 12 bases sitting between them. The CDR3 loop spans 13 amino acids. TCRdb itself ran the reads through MiXCR, one entry per CDR3 protein. The data contain 510,000 or so distinct CDR3 sequences, about 26% of them seen just once; the ten biggest clones take up roughly an eighth. The clonotype comes from a human donor in good health (CMV status not recorded). Some clones in this sample may be carry-over from other donors' samples. This chain connects TRBV24-1 to TRBJ1-5, with D unclear. Sample: PBMCs. This chain's CDR3 is CATSLRAEQPQHF. The CDR3 DNA follows: TGTGCCACCAGTCTAAGGGCAGAGCAGCCCCAGCATTTT.